This note documents a single TCR beta chain sequence. This sample was included in a study of blood T cell repertoires in COVID-19. Study-wide context: Some COVID-19 samples were acute and others convalescent; all came from the United States, Italy and Spain. PBMCs, B-cell-depleted T cells, or T cells were the source of the cDNA or gDNA that made up the material.

CDR1 is LGHDT, CDR2 YNNKEL, per germline (reference sequence). The CDR3 consists of 16 residues. V lost 2 bases, J lost 3 bases, and 8 bases stayed unmatched. Methods used by the authors: Amplification of reference gene primers provided the estimated nucleated cell counts. Libraries were prepared by immunoSEQ multiplex PCR; TCRdb keeps only in-frame clonotypes and omits some of them. The D gene and trimming were derived from the DNA, and the V and J assignments and clone size from that table. The table includes some 150,000 clones, roughly 84% detected once. Material: peripheral blood. The sequence was collected from a woman in her forties or fifties in a cohort sampled during active or convalescent COVID-19. The chain carries TRBV3-1 (or the pseudogene TRBV3-2) and TRBJ1-1, with 8 nucleotides matching TRBD1. The CDR3 protein is CASSQPQGARYTEAFF. The CDR3 DNA is TGTGCCAGCAGCCAACCCCAGGGGGCGAGGTACACTGAAGCTTTCTTT.